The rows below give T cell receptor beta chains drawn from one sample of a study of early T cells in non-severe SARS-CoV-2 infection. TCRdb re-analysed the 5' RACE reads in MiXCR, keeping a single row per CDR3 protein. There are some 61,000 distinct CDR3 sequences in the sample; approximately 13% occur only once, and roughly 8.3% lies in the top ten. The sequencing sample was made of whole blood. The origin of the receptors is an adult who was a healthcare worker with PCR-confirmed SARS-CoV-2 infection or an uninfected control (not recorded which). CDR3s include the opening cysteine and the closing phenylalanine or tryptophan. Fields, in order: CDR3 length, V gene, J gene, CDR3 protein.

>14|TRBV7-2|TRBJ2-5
CASSRGDRVGTQYF
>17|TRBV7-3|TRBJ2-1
CASSSIPSGSSYNEQFF
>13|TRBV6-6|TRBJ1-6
CAAGAMDGSPLHF
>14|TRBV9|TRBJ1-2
CASSVVGQGTSYTF
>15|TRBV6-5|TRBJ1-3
CASSNPTPSGNTIYF
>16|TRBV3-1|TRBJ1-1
CASSQDSSRMGTEAFF
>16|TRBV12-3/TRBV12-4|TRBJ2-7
CASSLGTSGRAYEQYF
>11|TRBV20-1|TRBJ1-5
CSAKGLQPQHF
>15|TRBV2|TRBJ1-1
CASNPRRGLGTEAFF
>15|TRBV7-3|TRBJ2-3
CASSRAGGGTDTQYF
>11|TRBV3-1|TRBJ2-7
CASSQATEQYF
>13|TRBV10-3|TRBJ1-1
CAIGDRDNTEAFF
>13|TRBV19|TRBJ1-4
CASSLSGDGKLFF
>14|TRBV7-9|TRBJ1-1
CASSLVGTRVEAFF
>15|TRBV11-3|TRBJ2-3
CASSPGGEYTDTQYF
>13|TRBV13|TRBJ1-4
CASSLAGGEKLFF
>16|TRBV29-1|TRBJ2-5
CSVDGWTGRRKETQYF
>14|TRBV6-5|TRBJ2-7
CASSRGGGDYEQYF
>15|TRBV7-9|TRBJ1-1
CASSLVANAGPEVFF
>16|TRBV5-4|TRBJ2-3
CASSLSARTSTDTQYF
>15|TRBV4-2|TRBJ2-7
CASSQETSLTYEQYF
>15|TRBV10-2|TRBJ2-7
CASSQRTGRAYEQYF
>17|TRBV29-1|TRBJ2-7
CSVASGLEGAGSYEQYF
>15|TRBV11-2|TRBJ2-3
CASSLSGSPTDTQYF
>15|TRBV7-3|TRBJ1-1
CASSLTGRSNTEAFF
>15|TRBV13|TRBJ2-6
CASRLQGSGANVLTF
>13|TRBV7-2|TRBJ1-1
CASSHGPHGEAFF
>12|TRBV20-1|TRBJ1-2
CSARETGYGYTF